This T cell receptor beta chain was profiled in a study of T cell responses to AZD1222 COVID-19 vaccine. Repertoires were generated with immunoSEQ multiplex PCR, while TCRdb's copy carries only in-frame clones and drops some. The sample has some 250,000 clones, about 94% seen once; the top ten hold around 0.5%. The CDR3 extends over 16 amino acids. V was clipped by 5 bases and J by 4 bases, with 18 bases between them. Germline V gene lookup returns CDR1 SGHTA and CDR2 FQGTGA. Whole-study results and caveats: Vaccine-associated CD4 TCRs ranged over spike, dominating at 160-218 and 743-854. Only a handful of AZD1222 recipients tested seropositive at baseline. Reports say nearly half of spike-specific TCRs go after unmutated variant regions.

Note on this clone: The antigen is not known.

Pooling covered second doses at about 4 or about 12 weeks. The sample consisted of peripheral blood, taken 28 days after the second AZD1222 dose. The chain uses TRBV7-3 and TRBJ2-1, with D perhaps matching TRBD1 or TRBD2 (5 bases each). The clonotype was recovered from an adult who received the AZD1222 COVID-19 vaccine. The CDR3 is CASSPTPGRYYNEQFF. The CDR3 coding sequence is TGTGCCAGCAGCCCTACTCCGGGACGGTATTACAATGAGCAGTTCTTC.